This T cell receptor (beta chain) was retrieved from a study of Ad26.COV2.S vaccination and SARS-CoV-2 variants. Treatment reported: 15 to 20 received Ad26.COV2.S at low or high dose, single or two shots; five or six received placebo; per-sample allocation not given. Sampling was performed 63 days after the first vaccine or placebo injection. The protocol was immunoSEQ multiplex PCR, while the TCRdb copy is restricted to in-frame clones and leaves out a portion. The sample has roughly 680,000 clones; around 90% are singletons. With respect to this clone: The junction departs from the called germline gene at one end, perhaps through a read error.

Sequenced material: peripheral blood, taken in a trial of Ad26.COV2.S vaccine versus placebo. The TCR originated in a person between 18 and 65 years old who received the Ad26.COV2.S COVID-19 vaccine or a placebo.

CDR3 residues: CASGLVQGTGLSSIF. CDR3 nucleotides: TGTGCTAGTGGTTTGGTACAGGGGACAGGTCTTTCATCCATCTTT. The chain joins TRBV12-5 to TRBJ2-3, with 8 nucleotides matching TRBD1. This CDR3 is 15 amino acids long. Germline V gene data show CDR1 as LGHNT and CDR2 as FRNRAP.